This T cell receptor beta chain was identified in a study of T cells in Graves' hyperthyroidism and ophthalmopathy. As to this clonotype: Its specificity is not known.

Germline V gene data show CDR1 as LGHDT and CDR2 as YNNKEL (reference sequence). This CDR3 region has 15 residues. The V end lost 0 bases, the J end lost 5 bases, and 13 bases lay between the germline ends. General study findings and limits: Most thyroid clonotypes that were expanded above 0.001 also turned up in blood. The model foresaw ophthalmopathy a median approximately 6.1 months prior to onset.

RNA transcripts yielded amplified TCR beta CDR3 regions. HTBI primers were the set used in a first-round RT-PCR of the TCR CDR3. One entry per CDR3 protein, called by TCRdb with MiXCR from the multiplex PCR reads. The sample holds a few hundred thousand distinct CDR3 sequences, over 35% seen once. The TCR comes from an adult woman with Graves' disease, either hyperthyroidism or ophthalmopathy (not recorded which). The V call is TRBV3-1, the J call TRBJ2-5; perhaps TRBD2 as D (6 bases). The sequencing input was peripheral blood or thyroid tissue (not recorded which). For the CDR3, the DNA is TGTGCCAGCAGCCAAGAGGGCATTGGGGGGGAGACCCAGTACTTC. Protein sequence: CASSQEGIGGETQYF.